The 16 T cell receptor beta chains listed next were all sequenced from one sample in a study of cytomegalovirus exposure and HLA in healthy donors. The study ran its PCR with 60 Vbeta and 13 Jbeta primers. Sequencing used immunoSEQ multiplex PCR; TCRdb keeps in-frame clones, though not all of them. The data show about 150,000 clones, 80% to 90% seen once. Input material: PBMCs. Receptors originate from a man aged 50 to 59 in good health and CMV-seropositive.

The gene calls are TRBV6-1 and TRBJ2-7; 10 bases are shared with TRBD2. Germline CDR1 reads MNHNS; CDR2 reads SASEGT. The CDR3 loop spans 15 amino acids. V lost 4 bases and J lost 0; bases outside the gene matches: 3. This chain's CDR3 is CASSAWTSGSYEQYV. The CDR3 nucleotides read TGTGCCAGCAGTGCTTGGACTAGCGGCTCCTACGAGCAGTACGTC.

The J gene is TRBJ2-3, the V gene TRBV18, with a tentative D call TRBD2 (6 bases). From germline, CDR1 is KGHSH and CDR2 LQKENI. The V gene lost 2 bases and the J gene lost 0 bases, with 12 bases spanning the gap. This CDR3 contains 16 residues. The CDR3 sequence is CASSPGTSSSTDTQYF. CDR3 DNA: TGTGCCAGCTCACCAGGGACTTCTAGTAGCACAGATACGCAGTATTTT.

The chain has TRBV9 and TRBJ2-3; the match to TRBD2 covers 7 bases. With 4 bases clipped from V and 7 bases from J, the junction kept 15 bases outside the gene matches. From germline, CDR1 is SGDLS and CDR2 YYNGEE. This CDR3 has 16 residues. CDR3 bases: TGTGCCAGCAGCTCTCAAGGACTAGTTGGAGCTCATACGCAGTATTTT. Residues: CASSSQGLVGAHTQYF.

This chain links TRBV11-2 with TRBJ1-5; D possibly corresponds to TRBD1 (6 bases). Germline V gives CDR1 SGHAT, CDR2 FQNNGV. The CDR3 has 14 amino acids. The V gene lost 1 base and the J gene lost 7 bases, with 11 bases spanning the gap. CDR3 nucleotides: TGTGCCAGCAGCTTAGGCAGGGGCGGACAGCCCCAGCATTTT. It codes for CASSLGRGGQPQHF.

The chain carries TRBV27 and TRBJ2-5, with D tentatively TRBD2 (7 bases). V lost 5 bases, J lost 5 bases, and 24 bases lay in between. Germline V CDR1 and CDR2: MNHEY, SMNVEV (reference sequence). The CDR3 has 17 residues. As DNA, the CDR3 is TGTGCCAGCAGTCCCCAACTACTACAGGGAGCGGGGGAGACCCAGTACTTC. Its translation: CASSPQLLQGAGETQYF.

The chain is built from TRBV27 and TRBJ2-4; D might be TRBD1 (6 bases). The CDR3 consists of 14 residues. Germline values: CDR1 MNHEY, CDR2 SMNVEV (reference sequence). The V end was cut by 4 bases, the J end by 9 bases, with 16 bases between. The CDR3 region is CASSSLPQGPIQYF. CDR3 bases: TGTGCCAGCAGTTCCCTCCCACAGGGCCCCATTCAGTACTTC.

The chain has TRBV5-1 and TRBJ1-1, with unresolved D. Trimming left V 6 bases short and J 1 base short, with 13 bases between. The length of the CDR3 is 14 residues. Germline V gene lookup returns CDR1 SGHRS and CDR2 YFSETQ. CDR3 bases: TGCGCCAGCACCCGGAGCGGAGGGAACACTGAAGCTTTCTTT. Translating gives CASTRSGGNTEAFF.

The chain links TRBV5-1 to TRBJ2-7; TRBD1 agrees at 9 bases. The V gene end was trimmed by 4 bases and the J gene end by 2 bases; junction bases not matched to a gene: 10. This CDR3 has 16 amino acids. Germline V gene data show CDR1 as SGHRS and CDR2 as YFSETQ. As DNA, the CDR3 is TGCGCCAGCAGCCCCCCAGCCGGGACAGGGCCCTACGAGCAGTACGTC. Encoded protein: CASSPPAGTGPYEQYV.

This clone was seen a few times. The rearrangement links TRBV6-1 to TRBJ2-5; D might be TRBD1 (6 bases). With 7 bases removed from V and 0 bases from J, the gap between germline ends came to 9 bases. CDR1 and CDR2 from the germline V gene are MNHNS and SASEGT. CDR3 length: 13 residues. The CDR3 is CASTGQYQETQYF. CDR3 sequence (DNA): TGTGCCAGCACCGGACAGTACCAAGAGACCCAGTACTTC.

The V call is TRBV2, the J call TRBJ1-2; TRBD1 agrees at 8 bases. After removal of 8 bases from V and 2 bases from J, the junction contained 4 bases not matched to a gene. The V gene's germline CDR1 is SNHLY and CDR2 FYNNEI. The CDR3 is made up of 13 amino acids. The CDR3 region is CASRTGGNYGYTF. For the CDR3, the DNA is TGTGCCAGCCGTACAGGGGGGAACTATGGCTACACCTTC.

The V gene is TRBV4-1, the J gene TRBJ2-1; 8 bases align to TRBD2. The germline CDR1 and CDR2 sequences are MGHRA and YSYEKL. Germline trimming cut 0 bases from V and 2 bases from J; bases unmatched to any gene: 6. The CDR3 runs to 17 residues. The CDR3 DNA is TGCGCCAGCAGCCAAGATACGGGAGGGACCACCTACAATGAGCAGTTCTTC. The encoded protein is CASSQDTGGTTYNEQFF.

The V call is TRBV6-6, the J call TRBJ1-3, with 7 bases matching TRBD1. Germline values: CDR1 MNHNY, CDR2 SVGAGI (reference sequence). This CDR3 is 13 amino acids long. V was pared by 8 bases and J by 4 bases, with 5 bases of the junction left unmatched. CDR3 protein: CASPSGQGNTIYF. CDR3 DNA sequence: TGTGCCAGCCCCTCGGGACAGGGAAACACCATATATTTT.

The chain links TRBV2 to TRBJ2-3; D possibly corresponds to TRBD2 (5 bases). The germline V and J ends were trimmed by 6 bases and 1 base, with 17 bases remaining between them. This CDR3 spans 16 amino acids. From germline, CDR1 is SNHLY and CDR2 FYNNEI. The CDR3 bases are TGTGCCAGCAGCCCAGGCAAGGACTCTCGCACAGATACGCAGTATTTT. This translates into CASSPGKDSRTDTQYF.

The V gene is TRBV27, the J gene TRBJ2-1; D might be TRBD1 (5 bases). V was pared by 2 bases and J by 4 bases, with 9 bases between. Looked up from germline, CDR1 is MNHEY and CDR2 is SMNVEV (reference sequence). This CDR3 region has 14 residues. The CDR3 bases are TGTGCCAGCAGTTTAGGGCAGGGTTACAATGAGCAGTTCTTC. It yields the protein CASSLGQGYNEQFF.

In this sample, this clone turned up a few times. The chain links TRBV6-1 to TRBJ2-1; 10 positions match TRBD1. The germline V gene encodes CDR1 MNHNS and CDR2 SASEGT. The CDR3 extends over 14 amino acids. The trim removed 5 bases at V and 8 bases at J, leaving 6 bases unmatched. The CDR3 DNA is TGTGCCAGCAGTAAGGGACAGGGGATAGATGAGCAGTTCTTC. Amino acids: CASSKGQGIDEQFF.

The CDR3 sequence is CASSPGGGATNYGYTF. The CDR3, as DNA: TGTGCCAGCAGCCCGGGGGGAGGGGCAACTAACTATGGCTACACCTTC. J is TRBJ1-2 and V is TRBV5-4; the D gene is possibly TRBD1 (5 bases). The V gene lost 4 bases and the J gene lost 0 bases, with 16 bases spanning the gap. This CDR3 comprises 16 residues. Germline V CDR1 and CDR2: SGHNT, YYREEE (reference sequence).